The 14 T cell receptor beta chains reported below all come from one sample, sequenced in a study of T cell changes during pregnancy in multiple sclerosis. Here immunoSEQ multiplex PCR was the method, and the copy in TCRdb shows in-frame clones only, minus some. The table has tens of thousands of clones, around 92% seen once. Sequenced material: peripheral blood, taken in the third trimester of pregnancy. The source of these receptors is a female donor in good health, enrolled as a control in a pregnancy study.

The chain combines TRBV5-4 with TRBJ2-2; maybe TRBD1 (6 bases). The CDR3 is made up of 16 amino acids. Per germline, CDR1 SGHNT and CDR2 YYREEE (reference sequence). Trimming took 4 bases from V and 0 from J, leaving 13 bases between them. CDR3 coding DNA: TGTGCCAGCAGCCTCGACAGGCGAACGAACACCGGGGAGCTGTTTTTT. Its translation is CASSLDRRTNTGELFF.

The chain is built from TRBV19 and TRBJ2-2, with D possibly being TRBD1 (6 bases). Germline V gene lookup returns CDR1 LNHDA and CDR2 SQIVND (reference sequence). The V end was cut by 4 bases, the J end by 4 bases, with 10 bases between. CDR3 length: 14 amino acids. Here the CDR3 reads CASSTQGRTGELFF. The CDR3, as DNA: TGTGCCAGTAGTACCCAGGGGCGCACCGGGGAGCTGTTTTTT. The variable domain in full, with the rest retrieved from reference TRBV19 and TRBJ2-2, is DGGITQSPKYLFRKEGQNVTLSCEQNLNHDAMYWYRQDPGQGLRLIYYSQIVNDFQKGDIAEGYSVSREKKESFPLTVTSAQKNPTAFYLCASSTQGRTGELFFGEGSRLTVL.

The chain is built from TRBV15 and TRBJ2-6; TRBD2 might be the D (6 bases). The CDR3 is 20 amino acids. The ends were cut back, 3 bases at V and 0 bases at J, with 21 bases in the middle. Germline CDR1 and CDR2: LNHNV and YYDKDF (reference sequence). For the CDR3, the DNA is TGTGCCACCAGCAGCTTCTTCGGGGCGGGGTACGGCTCTGGGGCCAACGTCCTGACTTTC. Encoded protein: CATSSFFGAGYGSGANVLTF.

This clone is a singleton in its sample. The chain has TRBV11-1 and TRBJ2-1; TRBD2 agrees at 7 bases. V dropped 2 bases and J dropped 5; count of bases not matched to a gene: 0. CDR3 length: 13 residues. Looked up from germline, CDR1 is SGHAT and CDR2 is FQDESV (reference sequence). CDR3 protein: CASSLSGDNEQFF. The CDR3 DNA is TGTGCCAGCAGCTTAAGCGGGGACAATGAGCAGTTCTTC.

The V call is TRBV29-1, the J call TRBJ1-2, with D maybe TRBD1 (6 bases). The CDR3 has 13 residues. Between the trimmed V and J ends, which lost 4 bases and 8 bases, there was a span of 17 bases. The germline CDR1 and CDR2 sequences are SQVTM and ANQGSEA. The DNA of the CDR3 is TGCAGCGTTGGCAACAGGGCGGGCTACGGCTACACCTTC. It yields the protein CSVGNRAGYGYTF.

The V and J genes are TRBV29-1 and TRBJ2-2; 12 nucleotides agree with TRBD2. From germline, CDR1 is SQVTM and CDR2 ANQGSEA. This CDR3 region has 16 residues. With V trimmed by 4 bases and J by 7 bases, 10 bases remained unmatched. Here the CDR3 DNA reads TGCAGCGTTGTTCTAGCGGGAGGGCCCAGGGACGGGGAGCTGTTTTTT. Amino acids: CSVVLAGGPRDGELFF.

This clone appeared a single time. The chain links TRBV6-5 to TRBJ2-2; D is unclear. The V end was cut by 6 bases, the J end by 3 bases, with 11 bases between. Germline loops: CDR1 MNHEY, CDR2 SVGAGI. The CDR3 covers 14 residues. The CDR3 DNA reads TGTGCCAGCAGGAAGATAGGAGACACCGGGGAGCTGTTTTTT. Translated, it gives CASRKIGDTGELFF.

This sequence joins TRBV18 and TRBJ1-2, with unresolved D. V lost 1 base and J lost 4, with 7 bases in between. The CDR3 contains 13 residues. The V gene's germline CDR1 is KGHSH and CDR2 LQKENI. CDR3 DNA sequence: TGTGCCAGCTCACCACTAGATCTCTATGGCTACACCTTC. The encoded protein is CASSPLDLYGYTF.

The gene calls are TRBV7-9 and TRBJ2-2; TRBD1 matches at 7 bases. V shed 7 bases, J shed 5 bases, and the junction held 13 bases outside the gene matches. The germline CDR1 and CDR2 sequences are SEHNR and FQNEAQ (reference sequence). The CDR3 contains 16 residues. The DNA of the CDR3 is TGTGCCAGCAAAGATTGGGACAGACCCCAAACCGGGGAGCTGTTTTTT. This gives the protein CASKDWDRPQTGELFF.

The chain recombines TRBV2 with TRBJ2-5, with 7 bases identical to TRBD2. Germline V gene lookup returns CDR1 SNHLY and CDR2 FYNNEI. The CDR3 runs to 14 residues. V shed 6 bases, J shed 5 bases, and the junction held 9 bases outside the gene matches. Here the CDR3 DNA reads TGTGCCAGCAGCCCTAGCGGAGGCCGGGAGACCCAGTACTTC. This codes for CASSPSGGRETQYF.

The chain has TRBV6-5 and TRBJ2-7, with D perhaps matching TRBD2 (6 bases). This CDR3 is 15 amino acids long. The germline gives CDR1 MNHEY, CDR2 SVGAGI. Trimming took 5 bases from V and 2 from J, leaving 16 bases between them. CDR3 region: CASSHRDSSAYEQYF. The DNA of the CDR3 is TGTGCCAGCAGTCACCGGGACTCCTCCGCCTACGAGCAGTACTTC.

CDR3 protein: CASSPSAGGSYEQYF. CDR3 sequence (DNA): TGTGCCAGTAGTCCCTCAGCGGGGGGCTCCTACGAGCAGTACTTC. This chain links TRBV19 with TRBJ2-7; 9 bases align to TRBD2. Germline CDR1 is LNHDA and CDR2 is SQIVND (reference sequence). The V segment lost 5 bases and the J segment 0 bases; nucleotides outside the gene matches: 5. The CDR3 sequence is 15 residues long.

The CDR3 DNA follows: TGTGCCAGCAGCCTAAACAGGGAGGGTAACCAGCCCCAGCATTTT. This sequence encodes CASSLNREGNQPQHF. This chain links TRBV7-2 with TRBJ1-5; tentatively, D is TRBD1 (6 bases). The germline V gene has CDR1 SGHTA and CDR2 FQGNSA. V was shortened by 5 bases and J by 7 bases, with 18 bases between the two germline ends. The CDR3 loop spans 15 amino acids.

This chain joins TRBV7-8 and TRBJ1-5; D is perhaps TRBD1 (6 bases). This CDR3 has 15 residues. CDR1 and CDR2 (germline): SGHVS, FQNEAQ. Deletions cut 1 base from V and 5 bases from J, with 12 bases between. The CDR3 protein is CASSLDLGGHQPQHF. The DNA of the CDR3 is TGTGCCAGCAGCTTAGATTTGGGGGGGCATCAGCCCCAGCATTTT.